These 24 T cell receptor beta chains were sequenced from one sample in a study of blood T cells in healthy people across ages. A second PCR, run for roughly 6 to 11 cycles, used a sample-barcoded 5' primer plus a J-beta primer mix. Each CDR3 protein gets one entry after TCRdb re-called the 5' RACE reads with MiXCR. Here the sample spans 1,800,000 or so distinct CDR3 sequences, 35% to 50% being singletons. Sequences were obtained from blood. The receptor set was obtained from a human donor in good health.

In the case of this clonotype: Its ends do not fully match the called genes, so a read error is possible. V gene TRBV7-6 combines with J gene TRBJ2-1, with 7 bases fitting TRBD1. CDR1 and CDR2 (germline): SGHVS, FNYEAQ. The CDR3 has 17 amino acids. The CDR3 nucleotides read TGTGCCAGCAGCTACACAGGGGATGGACTCTCCTACAATAAGCAGTTCTTC. Translated, it gives CASSYTGDGLSYNKQFF. Full variable domain (missing parts from reference TRBV7-6 and TRBJ2-1): GAGVSQSPRYKVTKRGQDVALRCDPISGHVSLYWYRQALGQGPEFLTYFNYEAQQDKSGLPNDRFSAERPEGSISTLTIQRTEQRDSAMYRCASSYTGDGLSYNKQFFGPGTRLTVL.

This clonotype turned up a few times. The gene calls are TRBV29-1 and TRBJ2-3, with a tentative D call TRBD1 (5 bases). Looked up from germline, CDR1 is SQVTM and CDR2 is ANQGSEA. The CDR3 contains 13 residues. Trimming took 6 bases from V and 3 from J, leaving 13 bases between them. The CDR3 DNA is TGCAGCGTCCGCAGGGTGGGGACAGATACGCAGTATTTT. This encodes CSVRRVGTDTQYF.

This clonotype has a count of ten or more. The chain carries TRBV29-1 and TRBJ1-2; D is uncertain. Germline V gene sequence: CDR1 SQVTM, CDR2 ANQGSEA. This CDR3 comprises 8 residues. The germline V and J ends were trimmed by 4 bases and 7 bases, with 1 base remaining between them. The CDR3 is CSVGGYTF. CDR3 nucleotides: TGCAGCGTTGGTGGCTACACCTTC.

This chain joins TRBV7-9 and TRBJ1-2; possible D gene TRBD1, 5 bases. CDR1 is SEHNR, CDR2 FQNEAQ, per germline (reference sequence). Trimming took off 4 bases at V and 7 bases at J, with 16 bases between the two ends. This CDR3 has 14 residues. The CDR3 region is CASSSAGTEVGYTF. CDR3 bases: TGTGCCAGCAGCTCTGCTGGGACGGAAGTTGGCTACACCTTC.

The chain joins TRBV7-2 to TRBJ1-2, with TRBD1 identical over 7 bases. The CDR3 has 15 residues. Germline lookup yields CDR1 SGHTA and CDR2 FQGNSA. After removal of 5 bases from V and 4 bases from J, the junction contained 10 bases not matched to a gene. Here the CDR3 DNA reads TGTGCCAGCAGCCTACACCTGACAGGGACCTATGGCTACACCTTC. Amino acid sequence: CASSLHLTGTYGYTF.

A word on this clonotype: Since a much larger clone is just one base distant, this may be a read error. The rearrangement links TRBV7-6 to TRBJ2-7, with a tentative D call TRBD2 (6 bases). CDR3 length equals 14 residues. CDR1 is SGHVS and CDR2 is FNYEAQ in the germline V gene. V gave up 0 bases and J gave up 6 bases, with 12 bases separating them. The CDR3 DNA reads TGTGCCAGCAGCTTAGCCGGACTATTCTGCGAGCAGTACTTC. Its protein product is CASSLAGLFCEQYF.

This clonotype was detected a few times. The genes are TRBV2 and TRBJ2-7; D is perhaps TRBD1 (6 bases). Germline loops: CDR1 SNHLY, CDR2 FYNNEI. Trimming pared 6 bases from V and 0 bases from J, leaving 9 bases between. The CDR3 has 13 residues. The CDR3 sequence: CASRRTASYEQYF. The CDR3 coding sequence is TGTGCCAGCAGACGGACAGCCTCCTACGAGCAGTACTTC. Full variable domain (remainder filled in from reference TRBV2 and TRBJ2-7): EPEVTQTPSHQVTQMGQEVILRCVPISNHLYFYWYRQILGQKVEFLVSFYNNEISEKSEIFDDQFSVERPDGSNFTLKIRSTKLEDSAMYFCASRRTASYEQYFGPGTRLTVT.

This clonotype was seen only a few times. The gene calls are TRBV29-1 and TRBJ2-1; tentatively, D is TRBD2 (6 bases). CDR1 is SQVTM, CDR2 ANQGSEA, per germline. Trimming cost V 1 base and J 0 bases, with 10 bases left between them. The CDR3 spans 15 residues. The CDR3 DNA follows: TGCAGCGTTGAAGGGGGAGCGGGCTCCTACAATGAGCAGTTCTTC. This encodes CSVEGGAGSYNEQFF.

This clonotype was observed a handful of times. The genes are TRBV27 and TRBJ1-2; D is perhaps TRBD1 (6 bases). The CDR3 sequence is 14 residues long. Germline V gives CDR1 MNHEY, CDR2 SMNVEV (reference sequence). The V gene lost 2 bases and the J gene lost 6 bases, with 13 bases spanning the gap. In DNA form, the CDR3 reads TGTGCCAGCAGTTTAGTTCCGGGGGCAGATGGCTACACCTTC. Translation: CASSLVPGADGYTF.

This clonotype was detected only a few times. The V call is TRBV12-3 or TRBV12-4, the J call TRBJ2-6; no clear D. There are 17 residues in the CDR3. Trimming cost V 2 bases and J 0 bases, with 11 bases left between them. CDR3 DNA sequence: TGTGCCAGCAGTTTATGGCAGGTAGCCTCTGGGGCCAACGTCCTGACTTTC. It specifies CASSLWQVASGANVLTF.

This clonotype was observed a few times. The rearrangement uses TRBV4-3 and TRBJ2-4; TRBD2 aligns across 7 bases. The DNA end favors TRBJ2-7, so the J call may be wrong. Germline V gives CDR1 LGHNA, CDR2 YSLEER. This CDR3 contains 15 residues. As DNA, the CDR3 is TGCGCCAGCAGCCAAGACCCGTATTCGGGAGGCGAGCAGTACTTC. Translated, it gives CASSQDPYSGGEQYF.

V gene TRBV4-2 combines with J gene TRBJ1-5; D ambiguous. CDR1 and CDR2 (germline): LGHNA, YNFKEQ. There are 16 residues in the CDR3. V lost 0 bases and J 2 bases, leaving 11 bases between the germline ends. The CDR3 protein is CASSQDIRRGNQPQHF. Written as DNA, the CDR3 is TGTGCCAGCAGCCAAGATATTAGGCGGGGCAATCAGCCCCAGCATTTT.

This clonotype was seen only a few times. The V call is TRBV4-2, the J call TRBJ1-2; TRBD1 might be the D (5 bases). The CDR3 spans 14 residues. The germline V and J ends were trimmed by 4 bases and 2 bases, with 11 bases remaining between them. The germline CDR1 and CDR2 sequences are LGHNA and YNFKEQ. Here the CDR3 reads CASSRDGTNYGYTF. CDR3 bases: TGTGCCAGCAGCCGAGATGGGACGAACTATGGCTACACCTTC.

The V call is TRBV7-2, the J call TRBJ1-1; D is undetermined. This CDR3 contains 11 residues. V was pared by 1 base and J by 11 bases, with 8 bases between. Germline V gene sequence: CDR1 SGHTA, CDR2 FQGNSA. The CDR3: CASSLGSMAFF. The CDR3 region has the DNA TGTGCCAGCAGCTTAGGGTCGATGGCTTTCTTT. Supplemented by reference TRBV7-2 and TRBJ1-1, the full variable domain reads GAGVSQSPSNKVTEKGKDVELRCDPISGHTALYWYRQSLGQGLEFLIYFQGNSAPDKSGLPSDRFSAERTGGSVSTLTIQRTQQEDSAVYLCASSLGSMAFFGQGTRLTVV.

In its sample, this clonotype was seen a few times. The CDR3 is CASSYPTRYSGANVLTF. The CDR3 nucleotides are TGTGCCAGCAGTTACCCGACGCGGTACTCTGGGGCCAACGTCCTGACTTTC. The V and J genes are TRBV6-5 and TRBJ2-6; D is unclear. The CDR3 has 17 residues. The V and J ends lost 2 bases and 0 bases respectively, with 11 bases between them. The V gene's germline CDR1 is MNHEY and CDR2 SVGAGI.

This clonotype turned up a few times. This rearrangement joins TRBV12-5 to TRBJ2-5; the D is unclear. The CDR3 contains 13 residues. V was trimmed by 2 bases and J by 5 bases, leaving 9 bases between them. Germline V lookup: CDR1 LGHNT, CDR2 FRNRAP. For the CDR3, the DNA is TGTGCTAGTGGTTTGTCTGGCTCGGAGACCCAGTACTTC. This translates into CASGLSGSETQYF.

This chain connects TRBV7-2 to TRBJ2-5; TRBD2 might be the D (5 bases). The CDR3 totals 15 residues. Germline V gene sequence: CDR1 SGHTA, CDR2 FQGNSA. Trimming stripped 3 bases from V and 2 bases from J, with 13 bases between. In DNA, the CDR3 is TGTGCCAGCAGCTTTAGACTAACCACTCAAGAGACCCAGTACTTC. Its translation: CASSFRLTTQETQYF.

This clonotype was observed a few times. The CDR3 here is CASSRDGISYNEQFF. The CDR3 coding sequence is TGTGCCAGCAGCAGGGACGGCATCTCCTACAATGAGCAGTTCTTC. The V and J genes are TRBV11-2 and TRBJ2-1; D might be TRBD1 or TRBD2, each matching 5 bases. The CDR3 is 15 residues long. Trimming shortened V by 5 bases and J by 0 bases, and 11 bases separated the two germline ends. The germline V gene has CDR1 SGHAT and CDR2 FQNNGV.

This clonotype was detected a few times. CDR3 in DNA: TGCAGTGTCCCCCGGCAGGTTGATAAGTACTTC. This codes for CSVPRQVDKYF. The rearrangement links TRBV20-1 to TRBJ2-4; no reliable D call. Germline loops: CDR1 DFQATT, CDR2 SNEGSKA (reference sequence). Trimming removed 7 bases from V and 14 bases from J, with 18 bases in between. This CDR3 is 11 amino acids long.

The V gene is TRBV21-1, the J gene TRBJ1-2; the table's D call, TRBD1, was not checked against the DNA. TRBV21-1 is listed as a pseudogene. This CDR3 spans 15 amino acids. DNA for the CDR3: TGTGCCAGCAGCCGACCGGCGGGGGACAACTATGGCTACACCTTC. Its protein product is CASSRPAGDNYGYTF.

This clonotype was seen repeatedly, ten times or more. V usage is TRBV27 and J usage is TRBJ2-1, with D perhaps assigned TRBD1 or TRBD2 (5 bases each). Germline CDR1 reads MNHEY; CDR2 reads SMNVEV (reference sequence). The length of the CDR3 is 12 residues. V was cut by 6 bases and J by 6 bases, with 9 bases left in between. The CDR3 DNA sequence: TGTGCCAGCAGGGCGAGGGGCAATGAGCAGTTCTTC. Residues: CASRARGNEQFF.

CDR3 region: CASSIFSGGGTQYF. The CDR3 DNA is TGTGCCAGCAGTATATTTAGCGGGGGAGGTACGCAGTATTTT. The chain couples TRBV28 to TRBJ2-3, with 9 bases lining up with TRBD2. This CDR3 has 14 amino acids. The V and J ends lost 5 bases and 8 bases, in that order; junction bases with no gene match: 8. CDR1 is MDHEN and CDR2 is SYDVKM in the germline V gene. Full variable domain (rest looked up from reference TRBV28 and TRBJ2-3): DVKVTQSSRYLVKRTGEKVFLECVQDMDHENMFWYRQDPGLGLRLIYFSYDVKMKEKGDIPEGYSVSREKKERFSLILESASTNQTSMYLCASSIFSGGGTQYFGPGTRLTVL.

The gene calls are TRBV29-1 and TRBJ1-1, with TRBD1 matching 9 bases. Germline V gene lookup returns CDR1 SQVTM and CDR2 ANQGSEA. The J segment lost 4 bases and the V segment lost 5 bases, leaving 5 bases of the junction unmatched. The CDR3 runs 13 residues. CDR3 in DNA: TGCAGCGTTACCGCGACAGGGGGCACTGAAGCTTTCTTT. Protein product: CSVTATGGTEAFF. Filled out from reference TRBV29-1 and TRBJ1-1, the complete variable domain reads SAVISQKPSRDICQRGTSLTIQCQVDSQVTMMFWYRQQPGQSLTLIATANQGSEATYESGFVIDKFPISRPNLTFSTLTVSNMSPEDSSIYLCSVTATGGTEAFFGQGTRLTVV.

This clonotype has only a few counts. The genes are TRBV12-3 or TRBV12-4 and TRBJ1-1; TRBD1 matches 7 bases. With 6 bases clipped from V and 6 bases from J, the junction kept 7 bases outside the gene matches. There are 13 residues in the CDR3. The CDR3 reads CASSTTGFAEAFF. CDR3 nucleotide sequence: TGTGCCAGCAGCACGACAGGGTTCGCTGAAGCTTTCTTT.